Here is one T cell receptor (beta chain) with its context. Its antigen is as yet unknown. The time point: after neoadjuvant nivolumab, at surgical resection. These newly diagnosed stage II-IVA oral cavity squamous cell carcinoma patients had no prior systemic or radiation treatment. Patients had HPV-negative, locally advanced oral cavity squamous cell carcinoma. This entry comes from a study of neoadjuvant anti-PD-1 for oral cavity cancer. Study details: Before surgery, most patients got three to four biweekly 3 mg/kg nivolumab doses. Study-level points and caveats: Post-nivolumab, blood T cell clonality was significantly elevated in non-responders.

Sequencing was performed with immunoSEQ multiplex PCR; in TCRdb, only in-frame clones are kept and a portion is missing. Among under 15,000 clones listed, 70% to 75% were seen once. The sequence was obtained from a person between 40 and 79 years old with oral cavity squamous cell carcinoma. Material: PBMCs, obtained after nivolumab (anti-PD-1) treatment.

The CDR3 DNA is TGTGCCAGCAGCTGGGGTCCCACCTACGAGCAGTACTTC. It codes for CASSWGPTYEQYF. The chain couples TRBV11-3 to TRBJ2-7, with unresolved D. Between the trimmed V and J ends, which lost 4 bases and 2 bases, there was a span of 9 bases. There are 13 residues in the CDR3. Germline V gives CDR1 SGHNT, CDR2 YENEEA.